Each of the 5 T cell receptor beta chains below was sequenced from the same sample in a study of blood T cell repertoires in COVID-19. Here immunoSEQ multiplex PCR was the method, and the copy in TCRdb shows in-frame clones only, minus some. The sample records some 66,000 clones, around nine tenths being singletons. The sequenced material came from peripheral blood. The receptors shown here come from a woman in her fifties or sixties with acute or convalescent COVID-19.

The chain carries TRBV4-2 and TRBJ1-1; weak D call: TRBD1 (5 bases). With 1 base removed from V and 5 bases from J, the gap between germline ends came to 14 bases. Germline V gene data show CDR1 as LGHNA and CDR2 as YNFKEQ. The CDR3 spans 15 residues. The CDR3 loop reads CASSQGRQGRTEAFF. The DNA for the CDR3 is TGTGCCAGCAGCCAAGGTCGGCAGGGAAGGACTGAAGCTTTCTTT.

The gene calls are TRBV6-6 and TRBJ1-2; no definite D call. CDR1 and CDR2 (germline): MNHNY, SVGAGI (reference sequence). V was trimmed by 0 bases and J by 6 bases, leaving 17 bases between them. The CDR3 is 16 amino acids. CDR3 in amino acids: CASSYSVQTEGNGYTF. The CDR3 DNA reads TGTGCCAGCAGTTACTCGGTACAGACCGAGGGAAATGGCTACACCTTC.

This clone was seen a few times. The chain links TRBV19 to TRBJ1-4; D perhaps matches TRBD1 (6 bases). Trimming took 3 bases from V and 7 from J, leaving 15 bases between them. Germline V lookup: CDR1 LNHDA, CDR2 SQIVND (reference sequence). This CDR3 is 15 amino acids long. The CDR3, as DNA: TGTGCCAGTAGTATGACGGGGGGCCGAAGTGAAAAACTGTTTTTT. Amino acids: CASSMTGGRSEKLFF.

This chain connects TRBV6-5 to TRBJ1-5, with 7 bases aligning to TRBD1. This CDR3 is built from 15 residues. The germline CDR1 and CDR2 sequences are MNHEY and SVGAGI. The V segment lost 0 bases and the J segment 7 bases; nucleotides outside the gene matches: 6. The CDR3 DNA reads TGTGCCAGCAGTTACTCGACAGGGACAGACCAGCCCCAGCATTTT. This sequence encodes CASSYSTGTDQPQHF.

This clone was counted once. CDR3 sequence reads: CASSLDRGSTEAFF. The CDR3 nucleotides read TGCGCCAGCAGCTTGGACAGGGGGTCGACTGAAGCTTTCTTT. The chain couples TRBV5-1 to TRBJ1-1, with 8 nucleotides matching TRBD1. The germline CDR1 and CDR2 sequences are SGHRS and YFSETQ. The CDR3 extends over 14 amino acids. Unmatched junction bases numbered 3, after V lost 0 bases and J lost 5 bases.